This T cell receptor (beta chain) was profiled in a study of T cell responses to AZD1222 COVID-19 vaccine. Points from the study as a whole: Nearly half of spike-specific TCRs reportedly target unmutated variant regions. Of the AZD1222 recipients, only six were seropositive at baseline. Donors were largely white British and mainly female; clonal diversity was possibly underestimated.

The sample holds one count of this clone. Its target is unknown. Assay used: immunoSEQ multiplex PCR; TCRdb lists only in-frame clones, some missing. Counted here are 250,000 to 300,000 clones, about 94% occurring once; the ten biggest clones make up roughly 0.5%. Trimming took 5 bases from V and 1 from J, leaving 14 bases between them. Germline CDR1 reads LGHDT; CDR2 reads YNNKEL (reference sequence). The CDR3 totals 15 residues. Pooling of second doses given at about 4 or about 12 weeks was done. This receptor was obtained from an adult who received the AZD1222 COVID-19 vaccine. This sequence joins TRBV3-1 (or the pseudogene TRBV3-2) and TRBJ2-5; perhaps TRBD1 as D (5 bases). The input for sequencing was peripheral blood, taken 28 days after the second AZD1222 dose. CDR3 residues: CASSSPLTVQETQYF. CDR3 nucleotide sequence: TGTGCCAGCAGCTCTCCCTTGACAGTCCAAGAGACCCAGTACTTC.